The entry below describes one T cell receptor (beta chain). Its antigen remains unidentified. These data originate in a study of regulatory T cells in long-lasting Graves disease. Time point: newly diagnosed GD, antithyroid drugs for less than 3 months. PBMC-derived RNA was used for the TCR library. Construction of TCR beta libraries relied on iRepertoire HTBI primers and on Arm-PCR targeting CDR3 regions. MiXCR was run by TCRdb on the multiplex PCR reads, yielding one entry per CDR3 protein. The sample records 600,000 to 650,000 distinct CDR3 sequences, less than 20% being singletons. Study conclusions and caveats: Persistent-disease Graves' patients showed less TCR diversity than new cases.

V shed 3 bases and J shed 8 bases, with 17 bases lying between them. The germline V gene has CDR1 MNHNS and CDR2 SASEGT. CDR3 size: 15 residues. The sample was also linked to a second study, of T cells in Graves' hyperthyroidism and ophthalmopathy.

The J gene is TRBJ1-3, the V gene TRBV6-1, with D tentatively TRBD1 (5 bases). Sample: peripheral blood mononuclear cells (PBMCs), taken at new diagnosis, from a patient treated with antithyroid drugs. This receptor was obtained from a woman aged 25 to 45 with Graves disease. CDR3: CASSDVTGGMDTIYF. The CDR3 DNA reads TGTGCCAGCAGTGATGTTACCGGGGGTATGGACACCATATATTTT.